Presented here are 27 T cell receptor beta chains from one specimen sequenced in a study of beta chain features in type 1 diabetes. Of the isolated RNA, all was reverse transcribed, and so the sequenced material was expressed TCRB transcripts. TCRdb's copy holds only in-frame clones and misses some; the assay was immunoSEQ multiplex PCR. The top ten clones hold around 0.02% of a sample with some 900,000 clones, roughly a sixth of them seen once. The sequenced sample consisted of naive CD4+ T cells from blood. These receptor sequences come from a woman between 18 and 29 years old in good health.

This clone has just a few counts. J is TRBJ2-3 and V is TRBV29-1, with 9 bases aligning to TRBD1. Germline-derived CDR1 and CDR2 are SQVTM and ANQGSEA. This CDR3 is built from 14 residues. Losses at the gene ends were 4 bases for V and 4 bases for J; bases not matched to a gene: 6. The CDR3 spells CSVVYRGPPDTQYF. Written as DNA, the CDR3 is TGCAGCGTTGTATACAGGGGGCCCCCAGATACGCAGTATTTT.

This clone occurred a few times. The DNA for the CDR3 is TGCAGCGTTGGGGTCCTTGAGCAGTTCTTC. Translated, it gives CSVGVLEQFF. V and J are TRBV29-1 and TRBJ2-1; D is undetermined. V lost 4 bases, J lost 9 bases, and 7 bases lay in between. Germline CDR1 reads SQVTM; CDR2 reads ANQGSEA. The CDR3 is 10 residues long.

The chain carries TRBV10-3 and TRBJ2-5; no clear D gene. Germline V gives CDR1 ENHRY, CDR2 SYGVKD. The CDR3 consists of 13 residues. Trimming pared 3 bases from V and 0 bases from J, leaving 5 bases between. DNA of the CDR3: TGTGCCATCAGTGAAGAGTACCAAGAGACCCAGTACTTC. Translation gives CAISEEYQETQYF.

The rearrangement joins TRBV15 to TRBJ2-4; D gene unclear. With 3 bases removed from V and 3 bases from J, the gap between germline ends came to 9 bases. CDR1 and CDR2 (germline): LNHNV, YYDKDF (reference sequence). There are 14 residues in the CDR3. CDR3 DNA sequence: TGTGCCACCAGCAGGCCGGTAGGCAAAAACATTCAGTACTTC. Amino acids: CATSRPVGKNIQYF.

The chain is built from TRBV5-1 and TRBJ2-5; 7 bases match TRBD2. Germline V CDR1 and CDR2: SGHRS, YFSETQ. The ends lost 5 bases at V and 4 bases at J; junction bases unmatched: 8. This CDR3 is 14 amino acids long. This chain's CDR3 is CASSWEGLRETQYF. DNA for the CDR3: TGCGCCAGCAGTTGGGAGGGACTTAGAGAGACCCAGTACTTC.

The chain combines TRBV11-2 with TRBJ2-1; D unresolved. Trimming left V 4 bases short and J 6 bases short, with 10 bases between. Germline V gene data show CDR1 as SGHAT and CDR2 as FQNNGV. The CDR3 runs 13 residues. The CDR3 coding sequence is TGTGCCAGCAGCTCCCAGCGTTTCAATGAGCAGTTCTTC. It encodes CASSSQRFNEQFF.

This clone was found a few times. This chain uses TRBV23-1 with TRBJ1-5; possible D gene TRBD1, 5 bases. TRBV23-1 is noted as an ORF with a role that remains uncertain. V dropped 10 bases and J dropped 2 bases, with 21 bases sitting between them. The CDR3 is 16 amino acids. The CDR3 region has the DNA TGCGCCACCTCCCCCCGGGGACGGCGGGGCAATCAGCCCCAGCATTTT. Residues: CATSPRGRRGNQPQHF.

This clone was detected a few times. This chain joins TRBV5-1 and TRBJ2-6, with D maybe TRBD1 (6 bases). The V gene lost 2 bases and the J gene lost 0 bases, with 15 bases spanning the gap. This CDR3 has 18 residues. Germline V CDR1 and CDR2: SGHRS, YFSETQ. DNA of the CDR3: TGCGCCAGCAGCTTACAGGGCCCCACCTACTCTGGGGCCAACGTCCTGACTTTC. The encoded protein is CASSLQGPTYSGANVLTF.

This clone was recorded a few times. The chain combines TRBV6-5 with TRBJ2-5; D uncertain. Trimming left V 6 bases short and J 4 bases short, with 9 bases between. The CDR3 totals 12 residues. Germline V gene sequence: CDR1 MNHEY, CDR2 SVGAGI. CDR3 nucleotides: TGTGCCAGCAGCCCTACCGGAGAGACCCAGTACTTC. Its protein product is CASSPTGETQYF.

The V and J genes are TRBV5-1 and TRBJ2-6, with TRBD1 identical over 7 bases. Germline V gives CDR1 SGHRS, CDR2 YFSETQ. J gave up 2 bases and V 3 bases, and 5 bases lay outside the gene matches. The CDR3 spans 16 residues. The CDR3 region is CASSSTGIPGANVLTF. CDR3 in DNA: TGCGCCAGCAGCTCGACAGGGATACCTGGGGCCAACGTCCTGACTTTC.

In the case of this clone: Within the sample, other DNA sequences also encode this same CDR3. The chain uses TRBV6-5 and TRBJ2-3; D call uncertain. Germline-derived CDR1 and CDR2 are MNHEY and SVGAGI. The CDR3 is 13 amino acids. Trimming pared 5 bases from V and 4 bases from J, leaving 10 bases between. As DNA, the CDR3 is TGTGCCAGCAGTCCGCCTGGGTCAGATACGCAGTATTTT. As protein: CASSPPGSDTQYF.

The chain uses TRBV5-1 and TRBJ2-3, with TRBD2 matching 13 bases. The CDR3 extends over 17 amino acids. V was pared by 4 bases and J by 2 bases, with 7 bases of the junction left unmatched. Germline V CDR1 and CDR2: SGHRS, YFSETQ. The CDR3 DNA follows: TGCGCCAGCAGCGTAACTAGCGGGAGGGCTTCCACAGATACGCAGTATTTT. This encodes CASSVTSGRASTDTQYF. Filled out from reference TRBV5-1 and TRBJ2-3, the complete variable domain reads KAGVTQTPRYLIKTRGQQVTLSCSPISGHRSVSWYQQTPGQGLQFLFEYFSETQRNKGNFPGRFSGRQFSNSRSEMNVSTLELGDSALYLCASSVTSGRASTDTQYFGPGTRLTVL.

This sequence joins TRBV14 and TRBJ2-1, with D perhaps TRBD1 (5 bases). The V end was cut by 4 bases, the J end by 7 bases, with 14 bases between. This CDR3 comprises 14 residues. Germline lookup yields CDR1 SGHDN and CDR2 FVKESK. CDR3 in DNA: TGTGCCAGCAGCCGTAACCCCCAGGGTAATGAGCAGTTCTTC. Translated: CASSRNPQGNEQFF.

This clone was seen a few times. The chain links TRBV18 to TRBJ2-1; either TRBD1 or TRBD2 may fit D (5 bases each). Germline CDR1 and CDR2: KGHSH and LQKENI. The CDR3 is made up of 16 amino acids. Trimming removed 0 bases at V and 15 bases at J, with 24 bases between. The CDR3, as DNA: TGTGCCAGCTCACCACCGAGTACCCGGGGCGAGTTGTTTGCGTTCTTC. Amino acid sequence: CASSPPSTRGELFAFF.

This clone was seen a few times. This CDR3 is CASSLDLAAYYEQYF. CDR3 sequence (DNA): TGTGCCAGCAGCTTAGATCTCGCGGCCTACTACGAGCAGTACTTC. V usage is TRBV7-2 and J usage is TRBJ2-7, with D unclear. Germline CDR1 and CDR2: SGHTA and FQGNSA. The CDR3 is 15 amino acids. Trimming removed 1 base from V and 3 bases from J, with 13 bases in between.

This clone was counted only a few times. The chain recombines TRBV9 with TRBJ2-5; D is unclear. Between the trimmed V and J ends, which lost 0 bases and 5 bases, there was a span of 11 bases. Germline assignment: CDR1 SGDLS and CDR2 YYNGEE. The CDR3 covers 14 residues. The CDR3 DNA follows: TGTGCCAGCAGCGTAGGAGTAAGGGCGGAGACCCAGTACTTC. It specifies CASSVGVRAETQYF.

This clone occurred a few times. The J gene is TRBJ1-2, the V gene TRBV7-2, with TRBD1 matching 12 bases. CDR1 SGHTA and CDR2 FQGNSA come from the germline V gene. The length of the CDR3 is 15 residues. V was clipped by 5 bases and J by 4 bases; unmatched bases: 5. CDR3 sequence reads: CASSLGTGGGYGYTF. DNA of the CDR3: TGTGCCAGCAGCCTTGGGACAGGGGGCGGCTATGGCTACACCTTC.

V usage is TRBV7-2 and J usage is TRBJ2-3; a weak D match, TRBD2 (5 bases). CDR1 is SGHTA and CDR2 is FQGNSA in the germline V gene. Trimming removed 2 bases at V and 2 bases at J, with 8 bases between. This CDR3 is 14 amino acids long. CDR3 loop: CASSLSGFTDTQYF. CDR3 nucleotide sequence: TGTGCCAGCAGCTTATCGGGGTTCACAGATACGCAGTATTTT.

In this sample, this clone turned up a few times. V is TRBV5-1 and J is TRBJ2-1; TRBD1 matches 7 bases. The trim removed 0 bases at V and 8 bases at J, leaving 14 bases unmatched. This CDR3 has 17 amino acids. Germline V gene sequence: CDR1 SGHRS, CDR2 YFSETQ. CDR3 loop: CASSLVTGDWGRDEQFF. In DNA form, the CDR3 reads TGCGCCAGCAGCTTGGTAACAGGGGATTGGGGTCGCGATGAGCAGTTCTTC.

This clone was detected only a few times. The V call is TRBV28, the J call TRBJ2-5; a possible D gene is TRBD1 (6 bases). Trimming took 3 bases from V and 1 from J, leaving 12 bases between them. Germline lookup yields CDR1 MDHEN and CDR2 SYDVKM. The CDR3 runs to 15 residues. This CDR3 is CASSFGTKSQETQYF. The CDR3 DNA reads TGTGCCAGCAGTTTTGGGACAAAATCCCAAGAGACCCAGTACTTC.

The V gene is TRBV5-4, the J gene TRBJ2-2; perhaps TRBD1 as D (5 bases). V lost 5 bases and J 5 bases, leaving 7 bases between the germline ends. Germline V gene data show CDR1 as SGHNT and CDR2 as YYREEE (reference sequence). The CDR3 is made up of 12 amino acids. CDR3 residues: CASRPGTGELFF. The DNA for the CDR3 is TGTGCCAGCAGGCCAGGGACCGGGGAGCTGTTTTTT.

V gene TRBV11-2 combines with J gene TRBJ2-7; TRBD2 aligns across 15 bases. With V trimmed by 1 base and J by 0 bases, 7 bases remained unmatched. The CDR3 consists of 19 residues. The germline V gene encodes CDR1 SGHAT and CDR2 FQNNGV. The CDR3 coding sequence is TGTGCCAGCAGCTTAGTATGGACTAGCGGGAGGGCTAGCTCCTACGAGCAGTACTTC. This encodes CASSLVWTSGRASSYEQYF.

The chain joins TRBV4-3 to TRBJ2-5; TRBD2 matches at 9 bases. The length of the CDR3 is 16 residues. After removal of 0 bases from V and 10 bases from J, the junction contained 12 bases not matched to a gene. Per germline, CDR1 LGHNA and CDR2 YSLEER. The CDR3 is CASSQESGGRERGQYF. The CDR3, as DNA: TGCGCCAGCAGCCAAGAAAGCGGCGGGAGGGAACGTGGCCAGTACTTC.

The chain carries TRBV28 and TRBJ1-2, with unresolved D. The V gene's germline CDR1 is MDHEN and CDR2 SYDVKM. There are 12 residues in the CDR3. V lost 3 bases, J lost 4 bases, and 6 bases lay in between. DNA for the CDR3: TGTGCCAGCAGTTTTGGGCTCTATGGCTACACCTTC. Amino acids: CASSFGLYGYTF.

The chain employs TRBV10-3 and TRBJ2-7; 7 positions agree with TRBD1. The germline V gene has CDR1 ENHRY and CDR2 SYGVKD. The ends lost 10 bases at V and 7 bases at J; junction bases unmatched: 25. This CDR3 is built from 17 residues. CDR3 region: CATQRGPSLQGRGEQYF. CDR3 coding DNA: TGTGCCACCCAGAGGGGGCCTTCGTTACAGGGGAGAGGTGAGCAGTACTTC.

This clone was observed a few times. The chain links TRBV2 to TRBJ1-2, with 8 bases matching TRBD1. Germline V gives CDR1 SNHLY, CDR2 FYNNEI. The CDR3 has 14 residues. V was clipped by 8 bases and J by 5 bases; unmatched bases: 10. The CDR3 coding sequence is TGTGCCAGCTGTCAGGGGGCGGCCAATTATGGCTACACCTTC. This translates into CASCQGAANYGYTF.

The V gene is TRBV7-2, the J gene TRBJ2-1; TRBD2 agrees at 8 bases. V gave up 0 bases and J gave up 13 bases; unmatched junction bases: 8. This CDR3 is built from 14 residues. Germline V gene data show CDR1 as SGHTA and CDR2 as FQGNSA. The CDR3 protein is CASSLALPGLVQFF. DNA of the CDR3: TGTGCCAGCAGCTTAGCGCTCCCGGGACTAGTTCAGTTCTTC.